The clone carrying this TCR beta chain was seen at least ten times. Antigen unknown. TCRdb passed the reads through MiXCR, listing each CDR3 protein once. This table has some 480,000 distinct CDR3 sequences, 30% to 35% appearing once. The data are from a study of T cell repertoires in cytomegalovirus infection. On the study more broadly: In public TCR beta signatures, there were indications of both CMV infection and matching HLA type.

The study, taken as a whole, reports: CMV-specific TCR beta clonotypes restricted by HLA-C dominated the ex vivo response. Identification of carriers of CMV plus the relevant HLA was performed using cumulative public TCR beta family frequency.

The TCR comes from a human donor in good health (CMV status not recorded). Some clones in this sample may be carry-over from other donors' samples. This sample comprised cultured PBMCs, obtained from culture after CMV antigen stimulation.

This chain's CDR3 is CASSQVRSPLHF. The CDR3, as DNA: TGTGCCAGCAGCCAGGTTCGGTCACCCCTCCACTTT. The chain is built from TRBV7-2 and TRBJ1-6; D is unresolved. The V gene lost 5 bases and the J gene lost 10 bases, with 9 bases spanning the gap. This CDR3 has 12 amino acids. Germline V gene lookup returns CDR1 SGHTA and CDR2 FQGNSA.